This TCR beta chain was captured in a study of cytomegalovirus exposure and HLA in healthy donors. The CDR3 sequence is 14 residues long. This clone was picked up one time. Amplification used 60 Vbeta primers and 13 Jbeta primers. TCRdb's table, derived via immunoSEQ multiplex PCR, lists solely in-frame clones and lacks some. The table includes 150,000 to 200,000 clones, around 76% detected once. The chain couples TRBV21-1 to TRBJ2-7; the table calls TRBD1, which could not be checked here. TRBV21-1 is deemed a pseudogene. Sequencing was carried out using PBMCs. The clonotype originates from a man in his forties or fifties in good health and CMV-seronegative. CDR3 coding DNA: TGTGCCAGCAGCAAAAGTGCAGGGGATTACGAGCAGTACTTC. This translates into CASSKSAGDYEQYF.